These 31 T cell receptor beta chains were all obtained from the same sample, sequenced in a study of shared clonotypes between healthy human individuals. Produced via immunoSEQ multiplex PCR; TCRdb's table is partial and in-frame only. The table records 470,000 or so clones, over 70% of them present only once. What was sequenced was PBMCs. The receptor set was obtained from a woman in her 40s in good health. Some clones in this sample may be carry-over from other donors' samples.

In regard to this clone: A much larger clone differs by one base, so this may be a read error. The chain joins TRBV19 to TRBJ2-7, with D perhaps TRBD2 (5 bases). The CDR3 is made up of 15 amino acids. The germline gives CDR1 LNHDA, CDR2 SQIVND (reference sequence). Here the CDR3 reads CASSPGGSQSYGQYF. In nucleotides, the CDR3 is TGTGCCAGTAGTCCCGGTGGGAGCCAATCCTACGGGCAGTACTTC.

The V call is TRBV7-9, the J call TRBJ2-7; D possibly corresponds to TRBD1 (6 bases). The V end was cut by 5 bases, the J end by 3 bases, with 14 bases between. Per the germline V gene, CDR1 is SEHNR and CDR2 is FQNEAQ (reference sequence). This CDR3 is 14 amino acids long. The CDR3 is CASSLGGPGYEQYF. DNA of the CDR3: TGTGCCAGCAGCCTAGGGGGACCAGGCTACGAGCAGTACTTC. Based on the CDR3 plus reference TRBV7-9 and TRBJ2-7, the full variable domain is DTGVSQNPRHKITKRGQNVTFRCDPISEHNRLYWYRQTLGQGPEFLTYFQNEAQLEKSRLLSDRFSAERPKGSFSTLEIQRTEQGDSAMYLCASSLGGPGYEQYFGPGTRLTVT.

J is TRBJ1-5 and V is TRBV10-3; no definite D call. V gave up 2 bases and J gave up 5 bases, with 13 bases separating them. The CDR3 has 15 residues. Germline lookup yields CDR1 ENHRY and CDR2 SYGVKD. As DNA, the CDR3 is TGTGCCATCAGTGAGGGGGTGGGCAGCTATCAGCCCCAGCATTTT. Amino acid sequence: CAISEGVGSYQPQHF.

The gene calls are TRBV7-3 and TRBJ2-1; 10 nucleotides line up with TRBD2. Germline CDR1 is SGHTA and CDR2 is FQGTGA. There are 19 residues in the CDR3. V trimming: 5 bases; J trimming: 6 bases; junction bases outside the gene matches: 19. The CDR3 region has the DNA TGTGCCAGCAGCCCACGGCACCCCCGAGGGACTAGCGCTCCCAATGAGCAGTTCTTC. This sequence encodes CASSPRHPRGTSAPNEQFF.

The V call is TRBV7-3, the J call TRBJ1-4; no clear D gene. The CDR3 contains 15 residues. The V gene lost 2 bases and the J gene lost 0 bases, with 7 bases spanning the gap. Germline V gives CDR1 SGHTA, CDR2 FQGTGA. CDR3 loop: CASSLQTPTNEKLFF. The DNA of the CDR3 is TGTGCCAGCAGCTTACAGACGCCAACTAATGAAAAACTGTTTTTT.

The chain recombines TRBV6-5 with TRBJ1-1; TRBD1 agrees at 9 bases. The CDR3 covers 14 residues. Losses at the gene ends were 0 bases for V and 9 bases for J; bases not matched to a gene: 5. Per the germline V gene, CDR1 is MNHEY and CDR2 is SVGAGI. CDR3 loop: CASSYSTGTGKAFF. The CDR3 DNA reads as TGTGCCAGCAGTTACTCGACCGGGACAGGGAAAGCTTTCTTT.

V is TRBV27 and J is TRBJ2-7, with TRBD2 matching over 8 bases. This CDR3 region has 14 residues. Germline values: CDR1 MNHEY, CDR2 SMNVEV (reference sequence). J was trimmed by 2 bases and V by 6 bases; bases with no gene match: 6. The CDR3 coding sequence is TGTGCCAGCAGCACTAGCGGTTTCACCTACGAGCAGTACTTC. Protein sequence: CASSTSGFTYEQYF.

CDR3 sequence reads: CATSRDLGREETQYF. In nucleotides, the CDR3 is TGTGCCACCAGCAGAGATCTAGGCAGAGAAGAGACCCAGTACTTC. The rearrangement uses TRBV15 and TRBJ2-5; D not certain. This CDR3 comprises 15 residues. CDR1 LNHNV and CDR2 YYDKDF come from the germline V gene (reference sequence). V shed 0 bases and J shed 3 bases, with 11 bases lying between them. Variable domain in full (rest from reference TRBV15 and TRBJ2-5): DAMVIQNPRYQVTQFGKPVTLSCSQTLNHNVMYWYQQKSSQAPKLLFHYYDKDFNNEADTPDNFQSRRPNTSFCFLDIRSPGLGDTAMYLCATSRDLGREETQYFGPGTRLLVL.

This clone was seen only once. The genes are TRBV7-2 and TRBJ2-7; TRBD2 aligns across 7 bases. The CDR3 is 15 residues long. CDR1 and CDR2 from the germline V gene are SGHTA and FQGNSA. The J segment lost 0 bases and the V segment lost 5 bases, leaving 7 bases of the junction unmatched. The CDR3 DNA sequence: TGTGCCAGCAGCAGGGGACTACCGCGCTCCTACGAGCAGTACTTC. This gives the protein CASSRGLPRSYEQYF.

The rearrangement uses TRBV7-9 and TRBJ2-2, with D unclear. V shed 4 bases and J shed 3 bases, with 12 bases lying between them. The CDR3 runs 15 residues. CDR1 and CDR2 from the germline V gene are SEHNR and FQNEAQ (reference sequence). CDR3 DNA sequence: TGTGCCAGCAGCTCCAACCTAGGGCACACCGGGGAGCTGTTTTTT. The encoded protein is CASSSNLGHTGELFF. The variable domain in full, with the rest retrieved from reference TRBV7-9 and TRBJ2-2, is DTGVSQNPRHKITKRGQNVTFRCDPISEHNRLYWYRQTLGQGPEFLTYFQNEAQLEKSRLLSDRFSAERPKGSFSTLEIQRTEQGDSAMYLCASSSNLGHTGELFFGEGSRLTVL.

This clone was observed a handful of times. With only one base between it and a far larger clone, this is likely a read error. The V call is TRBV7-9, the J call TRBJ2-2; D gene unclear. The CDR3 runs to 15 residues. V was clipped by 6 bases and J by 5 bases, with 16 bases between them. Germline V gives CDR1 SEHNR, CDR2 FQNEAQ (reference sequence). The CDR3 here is CASSYPKIRTGELFF. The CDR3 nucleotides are TGTGCCAGCAGTTACCCCAAAATAAGGACCGGGGAGCTGTTTTTT. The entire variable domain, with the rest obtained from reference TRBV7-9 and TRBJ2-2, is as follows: DTGVSQNPRHKITKRGQNVTFRCDPISEHNRLYWYRQTLGQGPEFLTYFQNEAQLEKSRLLSDRFSAERPKGSFSTLEIQRTEQGDSAMYLCASSYPKIRTGELFFGEGSRLTVL.

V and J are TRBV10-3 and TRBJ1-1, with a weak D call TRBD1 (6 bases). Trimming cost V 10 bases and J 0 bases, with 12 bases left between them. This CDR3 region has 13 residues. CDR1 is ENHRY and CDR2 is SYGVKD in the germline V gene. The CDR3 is CATNRDMNTEAFF. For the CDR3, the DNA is TGTGCCACCAACCGGGACATGAACACTGAAGCTTTCTTT.

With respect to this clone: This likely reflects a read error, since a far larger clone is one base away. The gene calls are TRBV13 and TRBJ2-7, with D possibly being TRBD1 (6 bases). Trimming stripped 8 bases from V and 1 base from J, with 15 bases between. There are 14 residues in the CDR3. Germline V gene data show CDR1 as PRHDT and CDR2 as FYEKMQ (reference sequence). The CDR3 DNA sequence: TGTGCCAGCGGCTCTGGGACACCTTCCTACGAGCAGTACTTC. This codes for CASGSGTPSYEQYF.

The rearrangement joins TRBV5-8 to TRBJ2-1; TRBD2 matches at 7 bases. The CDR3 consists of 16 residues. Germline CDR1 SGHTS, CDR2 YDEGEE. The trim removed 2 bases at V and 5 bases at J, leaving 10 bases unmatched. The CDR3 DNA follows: TGTGCCAGCAGCTTACACCGGGACTACCTTGACAATGAGCAGTTCTTC. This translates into CASSLHRDYLDNEQFF.

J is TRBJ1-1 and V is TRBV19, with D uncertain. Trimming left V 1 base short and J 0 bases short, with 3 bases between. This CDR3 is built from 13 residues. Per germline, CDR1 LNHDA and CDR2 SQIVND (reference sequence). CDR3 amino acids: CASSIVLNTEAFF. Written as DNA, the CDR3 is TGTGCCAGTAGTATAGTCCTGAACACTGAAGCTTTCTTT.

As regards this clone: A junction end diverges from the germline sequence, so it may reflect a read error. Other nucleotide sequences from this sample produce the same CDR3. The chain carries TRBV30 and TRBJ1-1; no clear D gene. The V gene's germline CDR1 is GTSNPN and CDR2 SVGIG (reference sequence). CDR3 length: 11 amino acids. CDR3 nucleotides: TGTGCCTGGAGAGTGGCTGCTGAGGCTTTCTTT. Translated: CAWRVAAEAFF.

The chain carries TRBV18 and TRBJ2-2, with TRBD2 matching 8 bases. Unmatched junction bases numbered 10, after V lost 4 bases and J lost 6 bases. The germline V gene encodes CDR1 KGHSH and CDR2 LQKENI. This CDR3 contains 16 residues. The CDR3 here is CASSRDSGGQAGELFF. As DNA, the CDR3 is TGTGCCAGCTCACGAGACTCGGGAGGGCAGGCCGGGGAGCTGTTTTTT.

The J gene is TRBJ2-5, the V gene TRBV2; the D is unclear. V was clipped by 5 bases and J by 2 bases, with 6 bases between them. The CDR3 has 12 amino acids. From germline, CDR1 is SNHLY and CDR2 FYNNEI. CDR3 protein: CASSRTQETQYF. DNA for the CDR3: TGTGCCAGCAGTCGGACGCAAGAGACCCAGTACTTC.

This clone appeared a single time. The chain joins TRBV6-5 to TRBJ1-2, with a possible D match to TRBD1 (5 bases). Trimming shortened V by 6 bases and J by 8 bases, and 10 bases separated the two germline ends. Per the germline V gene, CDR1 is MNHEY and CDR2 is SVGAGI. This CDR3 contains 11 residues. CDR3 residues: CASRGVGGYTF. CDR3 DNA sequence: TGTGCCAGCAGGGGGGTGGGAGGCTACACCTTC.

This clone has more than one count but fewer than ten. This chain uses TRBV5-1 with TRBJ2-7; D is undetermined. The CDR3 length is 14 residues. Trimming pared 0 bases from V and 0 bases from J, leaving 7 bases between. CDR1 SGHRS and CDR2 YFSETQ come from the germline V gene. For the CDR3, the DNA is TGCGCCAGCAGCTTGGGGCAGGACTCCTACGAGCAGTACTTC. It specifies CASSLGQDSYEQYF.

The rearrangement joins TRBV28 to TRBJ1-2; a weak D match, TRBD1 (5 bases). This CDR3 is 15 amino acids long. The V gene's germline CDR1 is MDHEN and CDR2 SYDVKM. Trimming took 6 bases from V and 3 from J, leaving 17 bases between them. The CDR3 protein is CASSRRGEFDYGYTF. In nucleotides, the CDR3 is TGTGCCAGCAGCCGCCGGGGCGAGTTCGACTATGGCTACACCTTC.

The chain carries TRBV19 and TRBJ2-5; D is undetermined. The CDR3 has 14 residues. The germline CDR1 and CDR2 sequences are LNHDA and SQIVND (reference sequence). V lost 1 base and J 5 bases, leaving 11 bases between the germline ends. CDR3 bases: TGTGCCAGTAGTATAGCTGGGCCCCTGGAGACCCAGTACTTC. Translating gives CASSIAGPLETQYF.

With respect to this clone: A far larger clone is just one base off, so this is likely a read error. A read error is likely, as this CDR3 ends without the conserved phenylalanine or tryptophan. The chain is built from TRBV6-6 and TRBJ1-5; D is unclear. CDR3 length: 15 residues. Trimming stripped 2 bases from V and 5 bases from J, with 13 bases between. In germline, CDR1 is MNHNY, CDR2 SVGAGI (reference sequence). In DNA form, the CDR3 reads TGTGCCAGCAGTTACGAGCCTTCTGGGTATCAGCCCCAGCATCTT. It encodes CASSYEPSGYQPQHL.

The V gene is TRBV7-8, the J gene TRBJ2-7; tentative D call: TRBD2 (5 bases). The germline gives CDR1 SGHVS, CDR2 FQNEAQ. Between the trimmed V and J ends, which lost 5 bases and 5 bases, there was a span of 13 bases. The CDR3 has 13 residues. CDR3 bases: TGTGCCAGCAGCGTCAGCTCCGGGGACGAGCAGTACTTC. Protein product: CASSVSSGDEQYF.

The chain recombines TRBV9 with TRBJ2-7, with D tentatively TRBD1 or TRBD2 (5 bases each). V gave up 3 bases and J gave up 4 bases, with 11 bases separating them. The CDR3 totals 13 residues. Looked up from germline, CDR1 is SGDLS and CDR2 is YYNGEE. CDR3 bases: TGTGCCAGCAGCGGAGGGGTCCCTTACGAGCAGTACTTC. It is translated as CASSGGVPYEQYF.

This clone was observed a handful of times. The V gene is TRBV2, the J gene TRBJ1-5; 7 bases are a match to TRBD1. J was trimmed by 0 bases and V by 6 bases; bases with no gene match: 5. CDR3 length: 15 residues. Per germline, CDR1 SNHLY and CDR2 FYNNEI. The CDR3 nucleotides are TGTGCCAGCAGCCTAAACAGGGGTAGCAATCAGCCCCAGCATTTT. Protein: CASSLNRGSNQPQHF.

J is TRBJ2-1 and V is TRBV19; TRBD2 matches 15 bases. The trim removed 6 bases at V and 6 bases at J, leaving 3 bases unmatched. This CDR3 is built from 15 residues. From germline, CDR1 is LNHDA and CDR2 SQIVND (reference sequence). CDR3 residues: CASSGTSGRINEQFF. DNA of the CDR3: TGTGCCAGTAGCGGGACTAGCGGGAGGATCAATGAGCAGTTCTTC.

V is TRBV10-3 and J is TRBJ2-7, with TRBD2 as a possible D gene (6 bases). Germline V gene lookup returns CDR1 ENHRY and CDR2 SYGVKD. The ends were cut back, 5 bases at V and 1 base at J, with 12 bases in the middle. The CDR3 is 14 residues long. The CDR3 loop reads CAISSGPYSYEQYF. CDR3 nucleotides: TGTGCCATCAGTAGCGGGCCTTATTCCTACGAGCAGTACTTC.

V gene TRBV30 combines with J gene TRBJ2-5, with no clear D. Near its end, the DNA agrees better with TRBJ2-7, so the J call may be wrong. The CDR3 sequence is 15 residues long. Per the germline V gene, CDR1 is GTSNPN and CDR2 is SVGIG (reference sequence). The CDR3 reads CAWSDPLRQPYEQYF. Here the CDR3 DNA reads TGTGCCTGGAGTGATCCCCTCCGACAACCCTACGAGCAGTACTTC.

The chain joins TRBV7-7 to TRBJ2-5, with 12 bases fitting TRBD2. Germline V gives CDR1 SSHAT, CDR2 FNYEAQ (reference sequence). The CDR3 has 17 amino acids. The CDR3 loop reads CASPIGASGRGQETQYF. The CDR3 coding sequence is TGTGCTAGTCCCATCGGGGCTAGCGGGAGGGGCCAGGAGACCCAGTACTTC.

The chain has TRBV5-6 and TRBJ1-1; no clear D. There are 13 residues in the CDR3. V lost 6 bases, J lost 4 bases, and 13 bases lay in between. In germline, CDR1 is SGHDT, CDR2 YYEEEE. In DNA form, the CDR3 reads TGTGCCAGCACCCTCCCCTGGGGCACTGAAGCTTTCTTT. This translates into CASTLPWGTEAFF.